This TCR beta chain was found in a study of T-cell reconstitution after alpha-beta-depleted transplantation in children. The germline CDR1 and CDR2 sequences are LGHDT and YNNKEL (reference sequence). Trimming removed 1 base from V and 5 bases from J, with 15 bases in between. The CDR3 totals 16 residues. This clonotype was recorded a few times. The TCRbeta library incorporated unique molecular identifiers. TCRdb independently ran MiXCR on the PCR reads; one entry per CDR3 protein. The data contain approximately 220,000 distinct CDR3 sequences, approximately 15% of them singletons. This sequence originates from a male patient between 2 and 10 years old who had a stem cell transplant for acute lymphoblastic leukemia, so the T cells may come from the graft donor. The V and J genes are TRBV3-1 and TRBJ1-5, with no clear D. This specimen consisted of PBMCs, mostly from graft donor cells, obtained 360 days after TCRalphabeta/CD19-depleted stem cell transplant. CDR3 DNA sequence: TGTGCCAGCAGCCAAGCTAGGAACAGCCGGCATCAGCCCCAGCATTTT. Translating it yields CASSQARNSRHQPQHF.